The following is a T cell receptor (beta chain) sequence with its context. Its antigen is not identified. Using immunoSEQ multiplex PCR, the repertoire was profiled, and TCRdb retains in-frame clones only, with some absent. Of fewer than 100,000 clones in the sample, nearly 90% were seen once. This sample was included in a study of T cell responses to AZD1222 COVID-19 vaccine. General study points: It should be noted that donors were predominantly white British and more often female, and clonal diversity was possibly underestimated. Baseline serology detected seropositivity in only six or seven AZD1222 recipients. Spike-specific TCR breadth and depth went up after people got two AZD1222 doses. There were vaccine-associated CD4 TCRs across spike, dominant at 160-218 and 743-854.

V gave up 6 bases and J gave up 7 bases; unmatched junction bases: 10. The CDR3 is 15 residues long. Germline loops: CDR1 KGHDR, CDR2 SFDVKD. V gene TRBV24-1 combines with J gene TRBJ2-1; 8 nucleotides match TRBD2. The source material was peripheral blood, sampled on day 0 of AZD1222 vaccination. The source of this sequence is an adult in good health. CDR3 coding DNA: TGTGCCACCAGTCCGGGGGGGGCCTCAGAAAATGAGCAGTTCTTC. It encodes CATSPGGASENEQFF.